A selection of T cell receptor beta chains follows, all from one sample in a study of blood T cell repertoires in COVID-19. The method was immunoSEQ multiplex PCR; TCRdb's version includes in-frame clones alone and lacks a portion of them. The sample includes over 55,000 clones, 80% to 85% of them seen just once. The sequenced material came from peripheral blood. These TCRs come from an elderly man with COVID-19, enrolled during active disease. CDR3s include the opening cysteine and the closing phenylalanine or tryptophan. A D gene is named only where the DNA matches it firmly. Rows may omit the clone size; those that give it use once, few, many or a size class.

clone size	D gene	V gene	J gene	CDR3 DNA	CDR3 protein
-	-	TRBV28	TRBJ2-2	TGTGCCAGCAGCCTTTTCGGGGGATCGAACACCGGGGAGCTGTTTTTT	CASSLFGGSNTGELFF
few	TRBD1	TRBV4-2	TRBJ1-6	TGTGCCAGCAGCCAAGTTGAGACAGGGCGCGCCTATAATTCACCCCTCCACTTT	CASSQVETGRAYNSPLHF
-	-	TRBV25-1	TRBJ2-3	TGTGCCAGCAGTCAGACTGGCTCTAGCACAGATACGCAGTATTTT	CASSQTGSSTDTQYF
-	TRBD1	TRBV5-8	TRBJ2-2	TGTGCCAGCAGCAGAAGACAGGGGCGGTACACCGGGGAGCTGTTTTTT	CASSRRQGRYTGELFF
-	TRBD1	TRBV6-2/TRBV6-3	TRBJ2-7	TGTGCCAGCAGTTACTCGGGGACAGGACCCTACGAGCAGTACTTC	CASSYSGTGPYEQYF
-	TRBD2	TRBV6-6	TRBJ2-1	TGTGCCAGCACCAACCCGGGACTAGCGGGAGAGGCTGAGCAGTTCTTC	CASTNPGLAGEAEQFF
-	TRBD1	TRBV4-2	TRBJ1-2	TGTGCCAGCAGCCCTACAGGGGGATTAGGATCCGGGGGTGGCTACACCTTC	CASSPTGGLGSGGGYTF
-	-	TRBV7-2	TRBJ2-1	TGTGCCAGCGGCACGGGTCGATACAATGAGCAGTTCTTC	CASGTGRYNEQFF
-	TRBD1	TRBV28	TRBJ1-4	TGTGCCAGCAACCCGCGGGGGACAGGGGCGGAAAAACTGTTTTTT	CASNPRGTGAEKLFF
-	-	TRBV5-5	TRBJ2-3	TGTGCCAGCGGCCTGGGGGGCTCCACAGATACGCAGTATTTT	CASGLGGSTDTQYF
few	-	TRBV27	TRBJ1-5	TGTGCCAGCAGTTTATTAGGGGGACAGCCCCAGCATTTT	CASSLLGGQPQHF
-	-	TRBV9	TRBJ1-3	TGTGCCAGCAGCGTAGAATGGTGGGCTTCTGGAAACACCATATATTTT	CASSVEWWASGNTIYF
-	-	TRBV19	TRBJ1-4	TGTGCCAGTAGTATCTTCGGGAGGGAAGAAAAACTGTTTTTT	CASSIFGREEKLFF
-	-	TRBV5-5	TRBJ1-1	TGTGCCAGCAGCTTGGTGGAGGCGGCCACTGAAGCTTTCTTT	CASSLVEAATEAFF
-	TRBD1	TRBV6-5	TRBJ1-2	TGTGCCAGCAGTTTGGGGACAGGGGTTAGCTATGGCTACACCTTC	CASSLGTGVSYGYTF
-	TRBD2	TRBV4-3	TRBJ2-1	TGCGCCAGCAGCACGAACAAAGCTAGCGGGAGATTTAATGAGCAGTTCTTC	CASSTNKASGRFNEQFF
once	-	TRBV10-3	TRBJ2-3	TGTGCCATCCTTTTTGATGACGGGACAGATACGCAGTATTTT	CAILFDDGTDTQYF
-	-	TRBV9	TRBJ2-1	TGTGCCAGCAGCGTCTTTACTAGTTACAATGAGCAGTTCTTC	CASSVFTSYNEQFF
-	-	TRBV5-4	TRBJ2-5	TGTGCCAGCAGCTTGAGGCTAGCGCAAGAGACCCAGTACTTC	CASSLRLAQETQYF
-	-	TRBV6-5	TRBJ1-3	TGTGCCAGCATCAAACAGGCTGGAAACACCATATATTTT	CASIKQAGNTIYF
-	TRBD1	TRBV27	TRBJ1-2	TGTGCCAGCAGTTTATTGGGACAGGGGGAGGGAGCTAACTATGGCTACACCTTC	CASSLLGQGEGANYGYTF
-	-	TRBV6-6	TRBJ2-5	TGTGCCAGCAGTTATTTTGGGACTTTGGGGAGGGAGACCCAGTACTTC	CASSYFGTLGRETQYF
-	-	TRBV29-1	TRBJ2-1	TGCAGCGTTGATTTCGAGGGAACGAAGCAGTTCTTC	CSVDFEGTKQFF
-	-	TRBV7-2	TRBJ1-4	TGTGCCAGCAGCTTCTGGGGGGGAAATGAAAAACTGTTTTTT	CASSFWGGNEKLFF
-	TRBD2	TRBV7-8	TRBJ2-1	TGTGCCAGCAGCTTAGCCCCCTCGAGCGGGAGGGTCAATGAGCAGTTCTTC	CASSLAPSSGRVNEQFF
-	-	TRBV6-6	TRBJ2-1	TGTGCCAGCAGTTACTCTCGGGATGAGCAGTTCTTC	CASSYSRDEQFF
-	TRBD1	TRBV19	TRBJ1-1	TGTGCCAGTAGTATTCCGCCGGGACAGGGTCGCACTGAAGCTTTCTTT	CASSIPPGQGRTEAFF
-	TRBD1	TRBV19	TRBJ1-2	TGTGCCAGTAGTATCCAGGGGGCACGTTACGGCTACACCTTC	CASSIQGARYGYTF
few	-	TRBV27	TRBJ2-2	TGTGCCAGCAGGTCCCCAAACACCGGGGAGCTGTTTTTT	CASRSPNTGELFF
-	-	TRBV18	TRBJ2-3	TGTGCCAGCTCACCGGGCCCCACCACAGATACGCAGTATTTT	CASSPGPTTDTQYF
-	-	TRBV5-1	TRBJ1-2	TGCGCCAGCAGCTTCGCAGGGGCCCAAGACTATGGCTACACCTTC	CASSFAGAQDYGYTF
-	TRBD1	TRBV5-5	TRBJ1-5	TGTGCCAGCAGCCCCGGACAGGCCATACAGCCCCAGCATTTT	CASSPGQAIQPQHF
-	TRBD2	TRBV6-2/TRBV6-3	TRBJ2-1	TGTGCCAGCAGTTACAGGCCTAGCGGCTCCTACAATGAGCAGTTCTTC	CASSYRPSGSYNEQFF
once	-	TRBV18	TRBJ1-1	TGTGCCAGCTCACCAAGTACCAGGGGCTACACTGAAGCTTTCTTT	CASSPSTRGYTEAFF
few	-	TRBV12-3/TRBV12-4	TRBJ1-2	TGTGCCAGCATCCCGGACGGGGGCTATGGCTACACCTTC	CASIPDGGYGYTF
-	-	TRBV7-2	TRBJ1-3	TGTGCCAGCAGCCCGTACCGGGACATAGGAAACACCATATATTTT	CASSPYRDIGNTIYF
-	TRBD1	TRBV30	TRBJ1-6	TGTGCCTGGAGTCCAAGATGGACAGGGGCCTATAATTCACCCCTCCACTTT	CAWSPRWTGAYNSPLHF
-	TRBD2	TRBV2	TRBJ2-2	TGTGCCAGCAGCCCCTTCGGCAGCGGGGGGCCGGAGGAGCTGTTTTTT	CASSPFGSGGPEELFF
-	-	TRBV5-1	TRBJ1-3	TGCGCCAGCAGCTTCTCCACCTCTACAGAGTTGGAAAACACCATATATTTT	CASSFSTSTELENTIYF
-	-	TRBV5-6	TRBJ2-7	TGTGCCAGCAGCTTGGAGCGGTACGAGCAGTACTTC	CASSLERYEQYF
-	TRBD1	TRBV27	TRBJ1-5	TGTGCCAGCAGCTATTCCGGGACAGCGTTTAATCAGCCCCAGCATTTT	CASSYSGTAFNQPQHF
-	-	TRBV6-5	TRBJ1-1	TGTGCCAGCAGTCCTTACACTGAAGCTTTCTTT	CASSPYTEAFF
-	-	TRBV15	TRBJ1-3	TGTGCCACCAGCAGACATAAACAGGGTGGAAACACCATATATTTT	CATSRHKQGGNTIYF
-	-	TRBV23-1	TRBJ2-5	TGCGCCAGCGCCCTTAAAGGGGCACAGGAGACCCAGTACTTC	CASALKGAQETQYF